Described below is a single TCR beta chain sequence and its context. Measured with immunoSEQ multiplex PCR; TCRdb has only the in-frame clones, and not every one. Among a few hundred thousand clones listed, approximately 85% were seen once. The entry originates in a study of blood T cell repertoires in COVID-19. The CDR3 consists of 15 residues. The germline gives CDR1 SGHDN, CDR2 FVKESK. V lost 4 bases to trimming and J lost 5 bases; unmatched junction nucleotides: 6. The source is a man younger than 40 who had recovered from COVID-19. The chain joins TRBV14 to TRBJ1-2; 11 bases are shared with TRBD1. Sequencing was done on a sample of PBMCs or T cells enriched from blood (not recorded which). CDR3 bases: TGTGCCAGCAGCCCGGGACAGGGGGTTTTTTATGGCTACACCTTC. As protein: CASSPGQGVFYGYTF.